This T cell receptor beta chain derives from a study of blood T cell repertoires in COVID-19. Study-level background: Samples of COVID-19 (acute and convalescent) were obtained from the United States, Italy and Spain. T cells, B-cell-depleted T cells, or PBMCs supplied cDNA or gDNA.

In the original processing: Reference gene primer amplification in the assay estimated nucleated cell counts. Generated by immunoSEQ multiplex PCR, the TCRdb table keeps only in-frame clones and is missing some. V, J and clone size reflect that table, while D and trimming were determined from the DNA. The sample lists fewer than 70,000 clones, roughly 90% occurring once. Deletions cut 5 bases from V and 4 bases from J, with 18 bases between. Germline CDR1 reads PRHDT; CDR2 reads FYEKMQ (reference sequence). The CDR3 extends over 16 amino acids. The V and J genes are TRBV13 and TRBJ2-1; D perhaps matches TRBD2 (6 bases). The sample consisted of peripheral blood. This receptor was taken from a human donor in a cohort sampled during active COVID-19. The CDR3 DNA follows: TGTGCCAGCAGCCCCCGCATACGGGGGTCTTACAATGAGCAGTTCTTC. Its translation: CASSPRIRGSYNEQFF.